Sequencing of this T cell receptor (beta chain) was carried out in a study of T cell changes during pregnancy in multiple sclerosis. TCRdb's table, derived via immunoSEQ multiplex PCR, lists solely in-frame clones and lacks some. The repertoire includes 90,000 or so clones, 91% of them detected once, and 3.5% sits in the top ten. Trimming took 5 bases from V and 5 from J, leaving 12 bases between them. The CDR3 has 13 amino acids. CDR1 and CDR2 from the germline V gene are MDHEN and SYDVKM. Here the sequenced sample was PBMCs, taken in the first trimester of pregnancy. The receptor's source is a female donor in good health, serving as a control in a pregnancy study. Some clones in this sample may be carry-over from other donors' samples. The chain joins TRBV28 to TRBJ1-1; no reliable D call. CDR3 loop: CASSPVIWTEAFF. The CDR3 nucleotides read TGTGCCAGCAGTCCAGTGATTTGGACTGAAGCTTTCTTT.